What follows is one TCR beta chain and its context. Deep was the level at which the assay was run. Several immunoSEQ plates held equal portions of the genomic DNA taken from each subset. Using immunoSEQ multiplex PCR, the repertoire was profiled, and TCRdb retains in-frame clones only, with some absent. The sample has approximately 320,000 clones; around 86% are singletons. The data belong to a study of shared clonotypes between healthy human individuals. The V segment lost 1 base and the J segment 0 bases; nucleotides outside the gene matches: 7. The germline CDR1 and CDR2 sequences are LGHNT and FRNRAP. This CDR3 region has 20 residues.

This receptor was identified in a man younger than 35 in good health. The J gene is TRBJ2-2, the V gene TRBV12-5; 14 positions agree with TRBD2. Source material: memory CD8+ T cells sorted from blood. Regarding subset: CD45RO+ cells pooled with CCR7-negative TemRA cells. The CDR3 DNA reads TGTGCTAGTGGTTTGGCGGGACTAGCGGGAGAGAATTCGAACACCGGGGAGCTGTTTTTT. Protein product: CASGLAGLAGENSNTGELFF.